Following are 15 T cell receptor beta chains from one sample sequenced in a study of CD8 T cells in ankylosing spondylitis. Study-wide points: Seemingly characteristic of ankylosing spondylitis blood was a TCR beta motif consisting of eight highly homologous variants.

Which antigens these TCRs recognize remains unknown. Via MiXCR, TCRdb re-called the 5' RACE reads, giving one row per CDR3 protein. The sample has a few hundred thousand distinct CDR3 sequences, about 7% seen once; the top ten hold 13% to 15%. The sample taken for sequencing was blood, either unsorted or a sorted T cell fraction (not recorded which). All receptors come from a male donor with ankylosing spondylitis.

This clonotype appeared a few times. The chain is built from TRBV7-6 and TRBJ2-3; 7 nucleotides line up with TRBD1. Unmatched junction bases numbered 12, after V lost 4 bases and J lost 2 bases. CDR1 and CDR2 (germline): SGHVS, FNYEAQ. There are 17 residues in the CDR3. CDR3: CASSSPDRVWDTDTQYF. The CDR3 region has the DNA TGTGCCAGCAGCTCCCCCGACAGGGTATGGGACACAGATACGCAGTATTTT.

The CDR3 nucleotides read TGTGCCAGCAGTTCGACAGGTTATTTCCCTGAAGCTTTCTTT. Translating it yields CASSSTGYFPEAFF. V is TRBV6-5 and J is TRBJ1-1; possible D gene TRBD1, 6 bases. The ends were cut back, 4 bases at V and 6 bases at J, with 15 bases in the middle. The CDR3 runs 14 residues. Germline CDR1 and CDR2: MNHEY and SVGAGI.

The sample holds many counts of this clonotype. This chain connects TRBV29-1 to TRBJ2-7; maybe TRBD2 (6 bases). V was shortened by 0 bases and J by 6 bases, with 15 bases between the two germline ends. CDR1 and CDR2 (germline): SQVTM, ANQGSEA. This CDR3 spans 14 amino acids. Here the CDR3 DNA reads TGCAGCGTTGAAGATCTTCGTGGAGGGAGCGAGCAGTACTTC. Translating it yields CSVEDLRGGSEQYF.

This clonotype has ten or more counts. The chain is built from TRBV29-1 and TRBJ2-1; D is undetermined. This CDR3 spans 12 amino acids. The germline CDR1 and CDR2 sequences are SQVTM and ANQGSEA. V was clipped by 3 bases and J by 4 bases, with 7 bases between them. Written as DNA, the CDR3 is TGCAGCGTTGAGGGCCATTACAATGAGCAGTTCTTC. Translating it yields CSVEGHYNEQFF.

This clonotype was counted at least ten times. V usage is TRBV5-1 and J usage is TRBJ1-1, with unresolved D. Per the germline V gene, CDR1 is SGHRS and CDR2 is YFSETQ. V dropped 5 bases and J dropped 3 bases, with 8 bases sitting between them. This CDR3 has 12 residues. The CDR3 protein is CASSRDDTEAFF. In nucleotides, the CDR3 is TGCGCCAGCAGTCGGGATGACACTGAAGCTTTCTTT.

There are many counts of this clonotype. The gene calls are TRBV13 and TRBJ1-1; D call uncertain. The CDR3 has 14 amino acids. Trimming stripped 5 bases from V and 4 bases from J, with 14 bases between. Germline CDR1 PRHDT, CDR2 FYEKMQ (reference sequence). CDR3 residues: CASSLRGIGTEAFF. CDR3 nucleotides: TGTGCCAGCAGCCTTCGGGGTATAGGCACTGAAGCTTTCTTT. The whole variable domain, filled in from reference TRBV13 and TRBJ1-1, reads AAGVIQSPRHLIKEKRETATLKCYPIPRHDTVYWYQQGPGQDPQFLISFYEKMQSDKGSIPDRFSAQQFSDYHSELNMSSLELGDSALYFCASSLRGIGTEAFFGQGTRLTVV.

The rearrangement uses TRBV15 and TRBJ2-2, with D uncertain. CDR3 length: 16 amino acids. The germline V and J ends were trimmed by 3 bases and 1 base, with 12 bases remaining between them. Germline values: CDR1 LNHNV, CDR2 YYDKDF (reference sequence). The CDR3 sequence: CATSSPLAVNTGELFF. The CDR3 coding sequence is TGTGCCACCAGCAGCCCATTGGCAGTGAACACCGGGGAGCTGTTTTTT.

At least ten counts were recorded for this clonotype. A junction end diverges from the germline sequence, so it may reflect a read error. This chain joins TRBV18 and TRBJ1-1, with D maybe TRBD1 (6 bases). Germline V lookup: CDR1 KGHSH, CDR2 LQKENI. The length of the CDR3 is 13 residues. The CDR3 spells CASLPQGKIEAFF. The DNA of the CDR3 is TGTGCCAGCTTACCACAGGGCAAGATTGAAGCTTTCTTT.

This clonotype was seen at least ten times. This rearrangement joins TRBV29-1 to TRBJ1-4, with 8 bases matching TRBD1. Germline V lookup: CDR1 SQVTM, CDR2 ANQGSEA. The CDR3 extends over 15 amino acids. The V and J ends lost 5 bases and 6 bases, in that order; junction bases with no gene match: 11. DNA of the CDR3: TGCAGCGTTCTCGGGGTTGCAGGGGGCTATGAAAAACTGTTTTTT. The encoded protein is CSVLGVAGGYEKLFF.

This clonotype was seen only a few times. This chain links TRBV9 with TRBJ1-1; D not resolved. V dropped 4 bases and J dropped 6 bases, with 13 bases sitting between them. Per the germline V gene, CDR1 is SGDLS and CDR2 is YYNGEE. The CDR3 sequence is 13 residues long. CDR3 DNA sequence: TGTGCCAGCAGCCCCGCAGGTAGGGCTGAAGCTTTCTTT. It specifies CASSPAGRAEAFF.

The V call is TRBV7-2, the J call TRBJ1-4, with D uncertain. Trimming shortened V by 4 bases and J by 0 bases, and 15 bases separated the two germline ends. This CDR3 contains 17 residues. CDR1 is SGHTA and CDR2 is FQGNSA in the germline V gene. CDR3 coding DNA: TGTGCCAGCAGCTCCGATCCGCTATTTGCAACTAATGAAAAACTGTTTTTT. Its protein is CASSSDPLFATNEKLFF. Together with reference TRBV7-2 and TRBJ1-4, the CDR3 gives the full variable domain: GAGVSQSPSNKVTEKGKDVELRCDPISGHTALYWYRQSLGQGLEFLIYFQGNSAPDKSGLPSDRFSAERTGGSVSTLTIQRTQQEDSAVYLCASSSDPLFATNEKLFFGSGTQLSVL.

This clonotype has more than one count but fewer than ten. This sequence joins TRBV27 and TRBJ2-7; 9 bases match TRBD2. The CDR3 is 16 amino acids. V lost 3 bases to trimming and J lost 8 bases; unmatched junction nucleotides: 14. Looked up from germline, CDR1 is MNHEY and CDR2 is SMNVEV (reference sequence). The CDR3 DNA reads TGTGCCAGCAGTTTGTTGCCCGGCGGGGGGGCCGCGAAGCAGTACTTC. The encoded protein is CASSLLPGGGAAKQYF.

The genes are TRBV30 and TRBJ2-7; D might be TRBD1 (5 bases). The CDR3 runs to 11 residues. The V and J ends lost 6 bases and 3 bases respectively, with 9 bases between them. CDR1 GTSNPN and CDR2 SVGIG come from the germline V gene (reference sequence). The CDR3 DNA is TGTGCCTGTGACAGACTCTACGAGCAGTACTTC. Its translation is CACDRLYEQYF.

The V call is TRBV4-3, the J call TRBJ2-1, with D tentatively TRBD2 (5 bases). This CDR3 contains 15 residues. Germline lookup yields CDR1 LGHNA and CDR2 YSLEER. The V gene lost 5 bases and the J gene lost 4 bases, with 15 bases spanning the gap. The CDR3 here is CASSFGVAQYNEQFF. In nucleotides, the CDR3 is TGCGCCAGCAGCTTCGGGGTAGCGCAGTACAATGAGCAGTTCTTC.

Many counts were recorded for this clonotype. The V call is TRBV28, the J call TRBJ2-1, with no clear D. The V and J ends lost 1 base and 4 bases respectively, with 8 bases between them. CDR3 size: 14 residues. Germline V CDR1 and CDR2: MDHEN, SYDVKM. The CDR3, as DNA: TGTGCCAGCAGTTTATTGGGCGGTTACAATGAGCAGTTCTTC. Encoded protein: CASSLLGGYNEQFF.